These 13 T cell receptor beta chains were all obtained from the same sample, sequenced in a study of T cell responses to AZD1222 COVID-19 vaccine. TCRdb's table, derived via immunoSEQ multiplex PCR, lists solely in-frame clones and lacks some. Of 75,000 to 95,000 clones listed, around 92% are singletons. The sequencing used peripheral blood, collected on day 0 of MenACWY control vaccination. The receptors stem from an adult in good health.

This clone showed up just a few times. The CDR3 DNA sequence: TGTGCCAGCAGCCCAAGAACGCCCTATGGCTACACCTTC. This codes for CASSPRTPYGYTF. The V call is TRBV7-9, the J call TRBJ1-2; unclear D gene. Germline assignment: CDR1 SEHNR and CDR2 FQNEAQ (reference sequence). This CDR3 has 13 residues. Between the trimmed V and J ends, which lost 5 bases and 4 bases, there was a span of 11 bases.

The V call is TRBV19, the J call TRBJ1-1; D possibly corresponds to TRBD1 (5 bases). The CDR3 is 15 residues long. The V and J ends lost 6 bases and 4 bases respectively, with 18 bases between them. CDR1 is LNHDA, CDR2 SQIVND, per germline (reference sequence). This CDR3 is CASRAFAQGGTEAFF. The CDR3 DNA is TGTGCCAGTAGGGCATTTGCGCAGGGAGGCACTGAAGCTTTCTTT.

This clone was picked up one time. The V gene is TRBV7-8, the J gene TRBJ1-3; perhaps TRBD1 as D (5 bases). V shed 5 bases and J shed 4 bases, with 12 bases lying between them. The CDR3 is 14 amino acids. From germline, CDR1 is SGHVS and CDR2 FQNEAQ. CDR3 amino acids: CASSRRGSGNTIYF. CDR3 bases: TGTGCCAGCAGCCGTAGGGGTTCCGGAAACACCATATATTTT.

J is TRBJ2-7 and V is TRBV4-3; tentatively, D is TRBD1 (5 bases). CDR3 length equals 14 residues. The V end was cut by 0 bases, the J end by 3 bases, with 9 bases between. CDR1 and CDR2 (germline): LGHNA, YSLEER. CDR3 in amino acids: CASSQDSQGYEQYF. Written as DNA, the CDR3 is TGCGCCAGCAGCCAAGACTCTCAGGGCTACGAGCAGTACTTC.

The chain has TRBV5-1 and TRBJ1-5, with a tentative D call TRBD1 (5 bases). The CDR3 extends over 15 amino acids. Germline V gives CDR1 SGHRS, CDR2 YFSETQ. V lost 0 bases to trimming and J lost 9 bases, with 16 bases between them. CDR3 DNA: TGCGCCAGCAGCTTGGCCCCGTATCCCCAGGGGCCCCAGCATTTT. It specifies CASSLAPYPQGPQHF.

V is TRBV6-2 or TRBV6-3 and J is TRBJ1-5, with 8 bases matching TRBD1. This CDR3 region has 15 residues. In germline, CDR1 is MNHEY, CDR2 SVGEGT. V dropped 3 bases and J dropped 6; count of bases not matched to a gene: 7. This chain's CDR3 is CASSYSGQGIQPQHF. DNA for the CDR3: TGTGCCAGCAGTTATTCAGGACAGGGTATTCAGCCCCAGCATTTT.

V is TRBV6-4 and J is TRBJ1-3; weak D call: TRBD1 (5 bases). The CDR3 extends over 17 amino acids. CDR1 and CDR2 from the germline V gene are MRHNA and SNTAGT. Trimming removed 2 bases from V and 0 bases from J, with 14 bases in between. Here the CDR3 reads CASSDEGPAPSGNTIYF. CDR3 DNA sequence: TGTGCCAGCAGTGACGAGGGACCTGCACCCTCTGGAAACACCATATATTTT.

The V call is TRBV28, the J call TRBJ2-7; D not certain. The V end lost 4 bases, the J end lost 3 bases, and 10 bases lay between the germline ends. The CDR3 sequence is 13 residues long. Germline CDR1 reads MDHEN; CDR2 reads SYDVKM. In DNA form, the CDR3 reads TGTGCCAGCAGTTACGGATCCATCTACGAGCAGTACTTC. This codes for CASSYGSIYEQYF.

The V and J genes are TRBV19 and TRBJ1-1; tentatively, D is TRBD1 (6 bases). V was trimmed by 1 base and J by 0 bases, leaving 12 bases between them. Germline values: CDR1 LNHDA, CDR2 SQIVND (reference sequence). The CDR3 is made up of 16 amino acids. CDR3: CASSIVGGPLNTEAFF. The CDR3 DNA sequence: TGTGCCAGTAGTATAGTCGGGGGCCCTTTGAACACTGAAGCTTTCTTT.

The chain combines TRBV7-2 with TRBJ1-4, with D uncertain. The germline V gene encodes CDR1 SGHTA and CDR2 FQGNSA. The CDR3 is 14 amino acids. V was clipped by 5 bases and J by 5 bases, with 12 bases between them. CDR3 in DNA: TGTGCCAGCAGCCGGACGGTTAAAAATGAAAAACTGTTTTTT. Protein: CASSRTVKNEKLFF.

The chain has TRBV7-9 and TRBJ2-3; 7 nucleotides agree with TRBD2. The CDR3 extends over 16 amino acids. CDR1 and CDR2 (germline): SEHNR, FQNEAQ (reference sequence). V lost 5 bases, J lost 5 bases, and 13 bases stayed unmatched. DNA of the CDR3: TGTGCCAGCAGCCAGGGACTATCCGATGGTGGAGATACGCAGTATTTT. This sequence encodes CASSQGLSDGGDTQYF.

The chain combines TRBV9 with TRBJ2-3, with D hard to call. In germline, CDR1 is SGDLS, CDR2 YYNGEE. This CDR3 has 15 amino acids. V was trimmed by 4 bases and J by 0 bases, leaving 12 bases between them. The CDR3 loop is CASSLRSSSTDTQYF. As DNA, the CDR3 is TGTGCCAGCAGCTTAAGGTCCTCTAGCACAGATACGCAGTATTTT.

J is TRBJ1-1 and V is TRBV30; weak D call: TRBD1 (6 bases). This CDR3 is built from 14 residues. The V gene's germline CDR1 is GTSNPN and CDR2 SVGIG (reference sequence). V was clipped by 3 bases and J by 6 bases, with 17 bases between them. CDR3 DNA: TGTGCCTGGAGCCAGGACAGAATTCCACCTGAAGCTTTCTTT. Translating it yields CAWSQDRIPPEAFF.